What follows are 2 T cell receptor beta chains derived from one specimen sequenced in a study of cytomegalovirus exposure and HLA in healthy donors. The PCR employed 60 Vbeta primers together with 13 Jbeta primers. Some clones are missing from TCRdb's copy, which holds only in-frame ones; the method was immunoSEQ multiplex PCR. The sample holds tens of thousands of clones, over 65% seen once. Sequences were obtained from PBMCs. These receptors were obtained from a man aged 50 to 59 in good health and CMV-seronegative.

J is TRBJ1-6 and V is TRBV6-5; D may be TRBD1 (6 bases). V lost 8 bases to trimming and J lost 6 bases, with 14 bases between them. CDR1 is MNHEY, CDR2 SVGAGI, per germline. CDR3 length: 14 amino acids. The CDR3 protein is CASRAGASNSPLHF. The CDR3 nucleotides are TGTGCCAGCCGCGCGGGGGCTAGTAATTCACCCCTCCACTTT.

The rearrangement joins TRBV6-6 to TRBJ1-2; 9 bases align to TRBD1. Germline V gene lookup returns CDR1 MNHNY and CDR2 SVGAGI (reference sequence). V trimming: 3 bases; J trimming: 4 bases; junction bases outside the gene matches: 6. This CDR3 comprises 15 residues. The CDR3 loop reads CASSYRGQGSYGYTF. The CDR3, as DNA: TGTGCCAGCAGTTATAGAGGACAGGGGAGCTATGGCTACACCTTC.